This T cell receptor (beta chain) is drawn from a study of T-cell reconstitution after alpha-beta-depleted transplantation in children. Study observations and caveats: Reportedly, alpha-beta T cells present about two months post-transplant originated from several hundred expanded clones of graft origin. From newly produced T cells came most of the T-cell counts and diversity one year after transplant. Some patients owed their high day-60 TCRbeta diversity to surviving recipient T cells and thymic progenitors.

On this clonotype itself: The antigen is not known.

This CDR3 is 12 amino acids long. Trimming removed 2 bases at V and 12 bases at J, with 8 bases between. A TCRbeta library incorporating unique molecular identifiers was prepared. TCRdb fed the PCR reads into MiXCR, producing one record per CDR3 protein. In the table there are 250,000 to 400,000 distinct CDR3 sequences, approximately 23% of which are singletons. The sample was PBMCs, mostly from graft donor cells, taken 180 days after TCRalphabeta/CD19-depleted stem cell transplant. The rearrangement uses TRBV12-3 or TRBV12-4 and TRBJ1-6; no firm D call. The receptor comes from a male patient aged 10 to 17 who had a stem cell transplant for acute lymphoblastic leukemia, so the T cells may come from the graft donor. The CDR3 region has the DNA TGTGCCAGCAGTTTAACCCCGGGACCCCTCCACTTT. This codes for CASSLTPGPLHF.